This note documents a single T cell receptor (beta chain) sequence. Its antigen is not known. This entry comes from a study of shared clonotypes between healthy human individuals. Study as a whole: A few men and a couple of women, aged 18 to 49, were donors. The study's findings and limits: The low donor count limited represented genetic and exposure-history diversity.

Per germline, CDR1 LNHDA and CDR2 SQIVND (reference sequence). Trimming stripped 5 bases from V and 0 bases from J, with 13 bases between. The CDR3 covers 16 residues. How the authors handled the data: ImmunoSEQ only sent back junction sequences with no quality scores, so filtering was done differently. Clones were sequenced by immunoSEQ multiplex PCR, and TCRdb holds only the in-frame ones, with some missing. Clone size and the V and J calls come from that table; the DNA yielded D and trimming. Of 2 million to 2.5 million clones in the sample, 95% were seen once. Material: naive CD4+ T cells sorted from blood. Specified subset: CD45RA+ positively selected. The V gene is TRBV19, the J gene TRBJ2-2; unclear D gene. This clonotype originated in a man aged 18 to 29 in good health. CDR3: CASSSLQQSNTGELFF. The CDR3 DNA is TGTGCCAGTAGTTCCCTGCAGCAATCGAACACCGGGGAGCTGTTTTTT.